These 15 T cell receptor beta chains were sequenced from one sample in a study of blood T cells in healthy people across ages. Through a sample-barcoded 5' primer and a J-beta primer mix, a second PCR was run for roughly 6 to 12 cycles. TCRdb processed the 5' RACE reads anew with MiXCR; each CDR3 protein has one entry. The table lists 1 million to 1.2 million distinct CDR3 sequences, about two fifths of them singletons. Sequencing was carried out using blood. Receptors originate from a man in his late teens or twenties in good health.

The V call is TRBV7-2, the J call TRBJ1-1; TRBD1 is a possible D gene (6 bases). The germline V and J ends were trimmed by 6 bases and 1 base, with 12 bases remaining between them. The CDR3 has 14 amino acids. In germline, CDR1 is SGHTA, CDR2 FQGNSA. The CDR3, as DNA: TGTGCCAGCAGTTCGGACAGCCCGAACACTGAAGCTTTCTTT. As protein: CASSSDSPNTEAFF. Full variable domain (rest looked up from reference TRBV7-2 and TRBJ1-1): GAGVSQSPSNKVTEKGKDVELRCDPISGHTALYWYRQSLGQGLEFLIYFQGNSAPDKSGLPSDRFSAERTGGSVSTLTIQRTQQEDSAVYLCASSSDSPNTEAFFGQGTRLTVV.

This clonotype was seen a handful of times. The CDR3 sequence is CASSLIGTGRTEAFF. The CDR3 region has the DNA TGTGCCAGCAGCTTAATAGGGACAGGGAGGACTGAAGCTTTCTTT. The chain links TRBV7-2 to TRBJ1-1, with 9 bases that match TRBD1. The junction had 6 bases not matched to a gene; V was cut back by 2 bases and J by 5 bases. Germline lookup yields CDR1 SGHTA and CDR2 FQGNSA. The length of the CDR3 is 15 residues.

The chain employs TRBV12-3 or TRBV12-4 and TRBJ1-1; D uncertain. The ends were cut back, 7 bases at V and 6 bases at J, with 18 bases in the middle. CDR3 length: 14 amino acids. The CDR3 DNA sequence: TGTGCCAGCACCTCCCGGGCGCAGGCCGCTGAAGCTTTCTTT. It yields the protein CASTSRAQAAEAFF.

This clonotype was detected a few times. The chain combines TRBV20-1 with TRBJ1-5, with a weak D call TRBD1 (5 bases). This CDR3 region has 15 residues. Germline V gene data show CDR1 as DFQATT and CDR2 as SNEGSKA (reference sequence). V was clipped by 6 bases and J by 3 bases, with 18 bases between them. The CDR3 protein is CSAPSTAYSNQPQHF. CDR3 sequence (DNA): TGCAGTGCCCCCTCGACAGCGTACTCCAATCAGCCCCAGCATTTT.

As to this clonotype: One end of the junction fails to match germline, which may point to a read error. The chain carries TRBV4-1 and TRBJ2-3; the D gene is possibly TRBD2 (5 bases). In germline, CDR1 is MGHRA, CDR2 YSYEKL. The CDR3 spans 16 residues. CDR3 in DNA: TGCGCCAGCAGCCAAGCGTCTAGCATTAGCACATATACGCAGTATTTT. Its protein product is CASSQASSISTYTQYF.

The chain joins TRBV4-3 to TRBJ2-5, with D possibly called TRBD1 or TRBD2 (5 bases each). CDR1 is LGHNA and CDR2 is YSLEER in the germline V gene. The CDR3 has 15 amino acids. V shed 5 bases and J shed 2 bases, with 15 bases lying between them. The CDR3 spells CASSRDRRPQETQYF. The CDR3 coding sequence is TGCGCCAGCAGCAGGGACCGCCGCCCGCAAGAGACCCAGTACTTC.

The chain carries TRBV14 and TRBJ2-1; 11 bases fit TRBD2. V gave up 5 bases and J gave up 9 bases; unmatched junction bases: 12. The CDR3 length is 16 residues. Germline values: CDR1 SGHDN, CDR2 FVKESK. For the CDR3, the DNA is TGTGCCAGCAGCTACGTAGCGGGGGGGCCTTCAAGTGAGCAGTTCTTC. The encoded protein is CASSYVAGGPSSEQFF.

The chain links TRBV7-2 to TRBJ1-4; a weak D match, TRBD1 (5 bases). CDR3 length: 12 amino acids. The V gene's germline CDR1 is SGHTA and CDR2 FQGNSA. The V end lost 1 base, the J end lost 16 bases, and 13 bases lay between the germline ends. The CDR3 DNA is TGTGCCAGCAGCTTAGATGGAGGGGTTGCGTTTTTT. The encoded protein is CASSLDGGVAFF.

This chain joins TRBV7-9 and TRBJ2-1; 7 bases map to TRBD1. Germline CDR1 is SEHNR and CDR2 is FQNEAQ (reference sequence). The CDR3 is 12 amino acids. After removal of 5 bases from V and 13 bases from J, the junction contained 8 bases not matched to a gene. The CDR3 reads CASSLGEGAQFF. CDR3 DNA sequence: TGTGCCAGCAGCCTAGGAGAGGGGGCCCAGTTCTTC.

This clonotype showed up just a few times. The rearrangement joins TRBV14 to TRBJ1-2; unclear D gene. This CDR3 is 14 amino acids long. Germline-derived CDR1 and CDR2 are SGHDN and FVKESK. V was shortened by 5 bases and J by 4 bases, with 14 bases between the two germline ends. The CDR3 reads CASSFGRGAYGYTF. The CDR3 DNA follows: TGTGCCAGCAGCTTCGGACGAGGCGCCTATGGCTACACCTTC.

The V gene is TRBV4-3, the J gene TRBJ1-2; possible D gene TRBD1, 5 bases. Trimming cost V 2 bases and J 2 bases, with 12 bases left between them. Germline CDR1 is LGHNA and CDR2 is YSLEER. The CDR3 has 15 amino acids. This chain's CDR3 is CASSQRAGQNYGYTF. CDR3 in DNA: TGCGCCAGCAGCCAAAGGGCAGGACAAAACTATGGCTACACCTTC.

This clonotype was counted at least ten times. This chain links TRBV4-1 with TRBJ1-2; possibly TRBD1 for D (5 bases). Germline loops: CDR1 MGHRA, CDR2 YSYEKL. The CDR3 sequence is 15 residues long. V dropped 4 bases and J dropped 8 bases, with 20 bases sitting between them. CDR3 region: CASSRDKTVPVGYTF. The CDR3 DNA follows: TGCGCCAGCAGCCGGGATAAGACAGTCCCCGTAGGCTACACCTTC.

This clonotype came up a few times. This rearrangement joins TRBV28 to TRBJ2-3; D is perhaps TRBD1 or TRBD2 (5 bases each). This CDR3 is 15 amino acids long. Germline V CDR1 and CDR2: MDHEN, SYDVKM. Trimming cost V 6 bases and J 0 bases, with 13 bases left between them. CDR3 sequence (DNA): TGTGCCAGCAGACTCGGGGCGCTTAGCACAGATACGCAGTATTTT. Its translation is CASRLGALSTDTQYF.

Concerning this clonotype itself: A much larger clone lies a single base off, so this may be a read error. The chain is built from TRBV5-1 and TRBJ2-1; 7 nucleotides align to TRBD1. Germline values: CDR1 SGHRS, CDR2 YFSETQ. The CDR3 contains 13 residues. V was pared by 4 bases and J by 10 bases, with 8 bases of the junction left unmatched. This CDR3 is CASSEGTAYEQFF. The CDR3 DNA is TGCGCCAGCAGCGAAGGGACAGCCTACGAGCAGTTCTTC.

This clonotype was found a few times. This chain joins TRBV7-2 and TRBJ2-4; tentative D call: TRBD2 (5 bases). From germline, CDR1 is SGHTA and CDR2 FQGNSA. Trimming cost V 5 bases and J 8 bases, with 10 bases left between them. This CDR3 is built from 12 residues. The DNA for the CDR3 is TGTGCCAGCAGCCTCCCACTAGACATTCAGTACTTC. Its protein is CASSLPLDIQYF.